This T cell receptor beta chain was identified in a study of regulatory T cells in long-lasting Graves disease. This clonotype came up many times. Assembly of TCR beta libraries relied on iRepertoire HTBI primers together with Arm-PCR of CDR3 regions. MiXCR, applied by TCRdb to the multiplex PCR reads, yields one record per CDR3 protein. The sample gives roughly 400,000 distinct CDR3 sequences, less than 25% of which show up once; roughly 20% is in the top ten. Between the trimmed V and J ends, which lost 5 bases and 6 bases, there was a span of 7 bases. Germline V gene sequence: CDR1 SGHTA, CDR2 FQGTGA. The CDR3 runs to 12 residues. Time point meaning: persistent/refractory GD, antithyroid drugs over 5 years with positive TRAb. RNA isolated from PBMCs was used to make the TCR library.

The chain is built from TRBV7-3 and TRBJ2-2; D unclear. The TCR originated in a female donor with Graves disease. Source: peripheral blood mononuclear cells (PBMCs), taken when the disease was refractory, from a patient treated with antithyroid drugs. CDR3 in amino acids: CASSLGSGELFF. DNA for the CDR3: TGTGCCAGCAGCCTGGGTTCCGGGGAGCTGTTTTTT.